Included here is one TCR beta chain sequence, with context. These data originate in a study of control samples from healthy donors and cancer patients. Some clones are missing from TCRdb's copy, which holds only in-frame ones; the method was immunoSEQ multiplex PCR. Of 100,000 to 150,000 clones listed, roughly nine tenths are singletons. CDR3 length equals 14 residues. Trimming removed 3 bases at V and 6 bases at J, with 11 bases between. The V gene's germline CDR1 is MNHEY and CDR2 SMNVEV (reference sequence). The gene calls are TRBV27 and TRBJ1-4, with D maybe TRBD1 (5 bases). This clonotype originated in a man younger than 35 in good health. The sequencing sample was made of blood. The CDR3 DNA sequence: TGTGCCAGCAGTTTTTTAGGGACGGATGAAAAACTGTTTTTT. It codes for CASSFLGTDEKLFF.